A selection of T cell receptor beta chains follows, all from one sample in a study of cytomegalovirus exposure and HLA in healthy donors. This table comes from immunoSEQ multiplex PCR, and its TCRdb copy is limited to in-frame clones, with some not included. The repertoire holds about 200,000 clones, roughly 77% seen once, with about 1.4% in the top ten. The sequenced sample consisted of PBMCs. The receptors come from a woman in her forties or fifties in good health and CMV-seronegative. The CDR3 runs from the conserved cysteine through the conserved F or W. The D gene is left open where the match is weak. Only some rows state a clone size, as once, few, many or a class for expanded clones.

-,TRBV27,-,TRBJ2-7,TGTGCCAGCAGTCTCTCGGGAACTATCTACGAGCAGTACTTC,CASSLSGTIYEQYF
-,TRBV18,-,TRBJ2-5,TGTGCCAGCTCACCACCTGGCAGGGGGGTCCCCGAGACCCAGTACTTC,CASSPPGRGVPETQYF
-,TRBV2,-,TRBJ2-2,TGTGCCAGCAGTTTCGGGGAGGTCGGGGAGCTGTTTTTT,CASSFGEVGELFF
-,TRBV20-1,-,TRBJ2-5,TGCAGTGCCCAGCCGGGAGAGACCCAGTACTTC,CSAQPGETQYF
-,TRBV4-2,-,TRBJ2-7,TGTGCCAGCAGCCAAGGACGTACAGGGCTGGTCGAGCAGTACTTC,CASSQGRTGLVEQYF
few,TRBV4-2,-,TRBJ2-3,TGTGCCAGCAGCCAGCGAGATACGCAGTATTTT,CASSQRDTQYF
-,TRBV4-3,-,TRBJ1-4,TGCGCCAGCAGCCAAGGTCCAGGGGCACGTGAAAAACTGTTTTTT,CASSQGPGAREKLFF
-,TRBV10-3,-,TRBJ1-3,TGTGCCATCAGTGAGTCACAGGCCTCTGGAAACACCATATATTTT,CAISESQASGNTIYF
-,TRBV5-4,-,TRBJ1-1,TGTGCCAGCAGCTTAAGGGGAACTGAAGCTTTCTTT,CASSLRGTEAFF
-,TRBV27,-,TRBJ2-3,TGTGCCAGCAGGGAGGTGTACTCTCGAGCAGATACGCAGTATTTT,CASREVYSRADTQYF
-,TRBV5-1,-,TRBJ1-2,TGCGCCAGCAGCTTGGACCCGGCCAGGGGCTTAGCTAACTATGGCTACACCTTC,CASSLDPARGLANYGYTF
-,TRBV19,-,TRBJ1-1,TGTGCCACCCTGGCAGGGCAGAACACTGAAGCTTTCTTT,CATLAGQNTEAFF
-,TRBV7-9,TRBD1,TRBJ1-5,TGTGCCAGCAGCCCGCCTGGGACAGGCATGCAGCCCCAGCATTTT,CASSPPGTGMQPQHF
-,TRBV28,-,TRBJ1-1,TGTGCCAGCATCGGGTGGCCCACTGAAGCTTTCTTT,CASIGWPTEAFF
-,TRBV11-2,TRBD2,TRBJ2-7,TGTGCCAGCAGCGGGACTAGCGGGAGCTACGAGCAGTACTTC,CASSGTSGSYEQYF
-,TRBV28,-,TRBJ2-3,TGTGCCAGCAGCGTTATATTCCCCGATACGCAGTATTTT,CASSVIFPDTQYF
-,TRBV6-6,-,TRBJ2-3,TGTGCCAGCAGTCCGAATCCGACAGCCACAGATACGCAGTATTTT,CASSPNPTATDTQYF
-,TRBV15,TRBD1,TRBJ1-4,TGTGCCACCAGCTTAACCCCAGCCTCGGACAGGGTGTTGGGAAAACTGTTTTTT,CATSLTPASDRVLGKLFF
-,TRBV19,TRBD1,TRBJ1-1,TGTGCCAGTGGGGACAGGGGGGTTATGACTGAAGCTTTCTTT,CASGDRGVMTEAFF
once,TRBV6-1,TRBD1,TRBJ2-7,TGTGCCAGCAGAGGGGACAGGAGATACGAGCAGTACTTC,CASRGDRRYEQYF
few,TRBV4-1,TRBD1,TRBJ2-2,TGCGCCAGCAGCCAAGGGACAGGGGGGGTCACCGGGGAGCTGTTTTTT,CASSQGTGGVTGELFF
-,TRBV9,-,TRBJ1-2,TGTGCCAGCAGCCCCGAGGGGGGGCGCGTCTATGGCTACACCTTC,CASSPEGGRVYGYTF
-,TRBV5-6,-,TRBJ1-2,TGTGCCAGCAGGCGATCGTCCGAGGGCTACACCTTC,CASRRSSEGYTF
-,TRBV7-2,TRBD2,TRBJ2-1,TGTGCCAGCAGGAGGACTAGCGGGGATTACAATGAGCAGTTCTTC,CASRRTSGDYNEQFF
-,TRBV5-4,TRBD2,TRBJ2-1,TGTGCCAGCAGCCAAATGGGACTAGCGGGAGTAGGTGAGCAGTTCTTC,CASSQMGLAGVGEQFF
-,TRBV7-9,-,TRBJ1-1,TGTGCCAGCAGCTCTCTACGGACTGGGAACACTGAAGCTTTCTTT,CASSSLRTGNTEAFF
many,TRBV6-1,TRBD1,TRBJ1-1,TGTGCCATCGGGACAGGGGGCGCGGCTTTCTTT,CAIGTGGAAFF
few,TRBV4-3,-,TRBJ1-1,TGCGCCAGCAGCCGTGTACAGGGTGAAGCTTTCTTT,CASSRVQGEAFF
-,TRBV11-2,-,TRBJ2-7,TGTGCCAGCAGCTTAGCGGGAGCCCGCTACGAGCAGTACTTC,CASSLAGARYEQYF
-,TRBV7-3,-,TRBJ2-7,TGTGCCAGCAGCTTAGGGGAGGCTAGCGTCTACGAGCAGTACTTC,CASSLGEASVYEQYF
-,TRBV19,-,TRBJ1-1,TGTGCCAGTAGCACGCTACAGGGGAACACTGAAGCTTTCTTT,CASSTLQGNTEAFF
once,TRBV4-3,-,TRBJ1-1,TGCGCCAGCAGCCAAGATATAGGGAGCACTGAAGCTTTCTTT,CASSQDIGSTEAFF
once,TRBV28,-,TRBJ2-1,TGTGCCAGCAGTTTATCAGGGGGACTCTACAATGAGCAGTTCTTC,CASSLSGGLYNEQFF
-,TRBV27,-,TRBJ2-2,TGTGCCAGCAGTCCCGGGGTGGGGGGAACCGGGGAGCTGTTTTTT,CASSPGVGGTGELFF
-,TRBV6-5,-,TRBJ1-1,TGTGCCAGCAGTTACAACAGAAACACTGAAGCTTTCTTT,CASSYNRNTEAFF
-,TRBV28,-,TRBJ2-5,TGTGCCAGCAGTTCCGCCCTAGCGAAAGAGACCCAGTACTTC,CASSSALAKETQYF
-,TRBV7-2,TRBD1,TRBJ2-1,TGTGCCAGCAGTTCAACCTTCGGGACAGGTCCCAATGAGCAGTTCTTC,CASSSTFGTGPNEQFF
-,TRBV7-2,TRBD1,TRBJ1-5,TGTGCCAGCAGCTTAGGGGCAGGGGGCTATCGGCCCCAGCATTTT,CASSLGAGGYRPQHF
-,TRBV13,TRBD1,TRBJ1-3,TGTGCCAGCAGCCCTGACAGGGGTAACACCATATATTTT,CASSPDRGNTIYF
-,TRBV18,-,TRBJ2-3,TGTGCCAGCTCACCGCCCTCAGGAGATACGCAGTATTTT,CASSPPSGDTQYF
-,TRBV19,TRBD2,TRBJ2-3,TGTGCCAGTAGTCCAAGCGGGGGCACAGATACGCAGTATTTT,CASSPSGGTDTQYF
few,TRBV6-5,-,TRBJ1-2,TGTGCCAGCAGTTACTCGGCGACAGCGTATGGCTACACCTTC,CASSYSATAYGYTF
-,TRBV29-1,-,TRBJ2-7,TGCAGCGTTCAGGGATCTTCCTACGAGCAGTACTTC,CSVQGSSYEQYF
-,TRBV12-2,-,TRBJ2-5,TGTGCAAGTCGCCGGCGCCTAGCGGAGGGTCCATTCCAAGAGACCCAGTACTTC,CASRRRLAEGPFQETQYF
-,TRBV5-4,-,TRBJ1-1,TGTGCCAGCAGCTTGCCAGGGCCGAACACTGAAGCTTTCTTT,CASSLPGPNTEAFF
few,TRBV7-9,-,TRBJ1-2,TGTGCCAGCAGCTTAACGGGGAGAAATGGCTACACCTTC,CASSLTGRNGYTF
-,TRBV27,TRBD1,TRBJ2-1,TGTGCCAGCACTCCCCTGCCGACAGGGAGCTACAATGAGCAGTTCTTC,CASTPLPTGSYNEQFF
-,TRBV7-2,-,TRBJ1-6,TGTGCCAGCAGCTCCAGGGCGAGCTCCTATAATTCACCCCTCCACTTT,CASSSRASSYNSPLHF
-,TRBV4-3,TRBD1,TRBJ1-5,TGCGCCAGCAGCCAAGACAGGGGGAGCAATCAGCCCCAGCATTTT,CASSQDRGSNQPQHF
-,TRBV9,TRBD1,TRBJ2-1,TGTGCCAGCAGCGTGGACAGGGGATACAGCTCCTACAATGAGCAGTTCTTC,CASSVDRGYSSYNEQFF
-,TRBV5-6,-,TRBJ1-3,TGTGCCAGCAGCGCGGGACCAAACACCATATATTTT,CASSAGPNTIYF
few,TRBV6-5,TRBD1,TRBJ1-1,TGTGCCAGCAGTCGTCCCGGGACAGGGAACACTGAAGCTTTCTTT,CASSRPGTGNTEAFF
-,TRBV4-2,TRBD2,TRBJ2-1,TGTGCCAGCAGCCCCGGCGGACTAGCATTAAATGAGCAGTTCTTC,CASSPGGLALNEQFF